The entry that follows covers one T cell receptor beta chain sequence. Its target is unknown. This sample was included in a study of CD8 T cells in ankylosing spondylitis. General study points: Disease-linked clones were CD8+ and relatively rare in peripheral blood. The clones that were linked to disease were reported to be significantly enriched in matched synovial fluid samples from ankylosing spondylitis patients. Some motif variants were previously reported in reactive arthritis synovial fluid and blood.

TCRdb analysed the 5' RACE reads with MiXCR anew, one entry per CDR3 protein. The sample lists about 250,000 distinct CDR3 sequences; 30% to 40% were seen once. This CDR3 is 14 amino acids long. Germline-derived CDR1 and CDR2 are LNHNV and YYDKDF (reference sequence). Trimming shortened V by 0 bases and J by 4 bases, and 9 bases separated the two germline ends. The chain uses TRBV15 and TRBJ2-5, with D perhaps matching TRBD2 (5 bases). The clonotype was recovered from a male donor with ankylosing spondylitis or in good health (not recorded which). Sequencing was done on a sample of blood, either unsorted or a sorted T cell fraction (not recorded which). The CDR3 sequence is CATSRDPGLETQYF. The CDR3 DNA sequence: TGTGCCACCAGCAGAGATCCGGGATTAGAGACCCAGTACTTC.